The text below deals with one TCR beta chain. The antigen remains undetermined. TCRdb re-analysed the 5' RACE reads in MiXCR, keeping a single row per CDR3 protein. The profile shows 700,000 to 1,000,000 distinct CDR3 sequences, 12% of them singletons. This sample is drawn from a study of CD8 T cells in ankylosing spondylitis. The CDR3 loop spans 15 amino acids. The V end was cut by 5 bases, the J end by 1 base, with 15 bases between. In germline, CDR1 is SGHRS, CDR2 YFSETQ. Findings and caveats of the study: Disease-linked clones were reportedly significantly enriched in matched ankylosing spondylitis synovial fluid. Seemingly distinctive of ankylosing spondylitis blood was a TCR beta motif formed by eight highly homologous variants.

The source material was blood, either unsorted or a sorted T cell fraction (not recorded which). V and J are TRBV5-1 and TRBJ1-1, with a possible D match to TRBD1 (5 bases). The clonotype was recovered from a male donor with ankylosing spondylitis. CDR3 in amino acids: CASSRMGGENTEAFF. The CDR3 DNA follows: TGCGCCAGCAGTAGAATGGGGGGGGAGAACACTGAAGCTTTCTTT.